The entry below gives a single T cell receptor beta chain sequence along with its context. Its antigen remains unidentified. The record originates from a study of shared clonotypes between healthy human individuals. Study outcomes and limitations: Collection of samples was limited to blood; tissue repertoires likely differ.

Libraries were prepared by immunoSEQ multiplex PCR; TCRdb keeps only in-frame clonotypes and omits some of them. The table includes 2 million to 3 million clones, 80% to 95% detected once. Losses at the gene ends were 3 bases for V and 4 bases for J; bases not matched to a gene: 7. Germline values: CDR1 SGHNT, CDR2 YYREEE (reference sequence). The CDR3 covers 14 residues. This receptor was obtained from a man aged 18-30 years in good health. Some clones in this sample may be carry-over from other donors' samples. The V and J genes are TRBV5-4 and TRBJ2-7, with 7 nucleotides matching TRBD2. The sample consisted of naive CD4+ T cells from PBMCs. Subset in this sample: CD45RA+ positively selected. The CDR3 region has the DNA TGTGCCAGCAGCTCGAGGACTAGTGGGTACGAGCAGTACTTC. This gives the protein CASSSRTSGYEQYF.